The T cell receptor (beta chain) described here comes from a study of naive and memory T cell subsets. General observations from the study: Naive and memory subsets had different power law exponents for TCR abundance. Naive repertoires, especially CD8, held a few larger clonotypes, possibly memory cells re-expressing CD45RA. From naive to CM, EM and EMRA, diversity decreased and Gini increased. No ground truth validated the naive and memory repertoire findings.

Separate alpha and beta amplification began at the second PCR step. This clonotype showed up many times. Its antigen is as yet unknown. Two oligonucleotides, mixed equimolar, formed the beta constant-region primer covering TRBC1 and TRBC2. Four rounds of PCR amplified the ligated cDNA using nested alpha and beta constant-region primers plus SP2. In TCRdb, the UMI-ligation and nested PCR reads were re-called with MiXCR into one record per CDR3 protein. The sample contains 99,000 or so distinct CDR3 sequences, around 13% of which appear only once. V shed 6 bases, J shed 4 bases, and the junction held 19 bases outside the gene matches. The CDR3 extends over 20 amino acids. In germline, CDR1 is MDHEN, CDR2 SYDVKM.

The chain carries TRBV28 and TRBJ2-5, with 14 bases lining up with TRBD2. This receptor was identified in a human donor in good health. Input material: naive CD8+ T cells from blood. The CDR3 sequence is CASRSPYGTSGGSMGETQYF. For the CDR3, the DNA is TGTGCCAGCAGGTCACCCTACGGGACTAGCGGGGGCTCTATGGGAGAGACCCAGTACTTC.